This T cell receptor (beta chain) originates from a study of technical replicates of blood from several donors. The repertoire was sequenced with immunoSEQ multiplex PCR; TCRdb's copy has only in-frame clones and lacks some. In the table there are about 84,000 clones, about 98% of which are singletons. Input material: T cells isolated from PBMCs. This clonotype was sampled from a human donor in good health.

CDR3: CASSLRAGNNGYTF. CDR3 DNA sequence: TGCGCCAGCAGCTTGAGGGCAGGGAATAATGGCTACACCTTC. The chain is built from TRBV5-1 and TRBJ1-2, with D perhaps matching TRBD1 (5 bases). Between the trimmed V and J ends, which lost 1 base and 6 bases, there was a span of 13 bases. This CDR3 region has 14 residues. Germline V gene sequence: CDR1 SGHRS, CDR2 YFSETQ.